This T cell receptor (beta chain) was retrieved from a study of neurological immune-mediated disorders. The CDR3 has 15 residues. In germline, CDR1 is DFQATT, CDR2 SNEGSKA (reference sequence). The V gene end was trimmed by 2 bases and the J gene end by 3 bases; junction bases not matched to a gene: 3. Using its own MiXCR run on the 5' RACE reads, TCRdb lists one record per CDR3 protein. The table shows over 35,000 distinct CDR3 sequences, with roughly 2.5% occurring only once. The chain employs TRBV20-1 and TRBJ2-1, with 11 bases aligning to TRBD1. The material sequenced was PBMCs. The TCR comes from a man between 25 and 39 years old with multiple sclerosis. The CDR3 nucleotides are TGCAGTGCTAGACCTGGGACAGGGGGCTACAATGAGCAGTTCTTC. This gives the protein CSARPGTGGYNEQFF.